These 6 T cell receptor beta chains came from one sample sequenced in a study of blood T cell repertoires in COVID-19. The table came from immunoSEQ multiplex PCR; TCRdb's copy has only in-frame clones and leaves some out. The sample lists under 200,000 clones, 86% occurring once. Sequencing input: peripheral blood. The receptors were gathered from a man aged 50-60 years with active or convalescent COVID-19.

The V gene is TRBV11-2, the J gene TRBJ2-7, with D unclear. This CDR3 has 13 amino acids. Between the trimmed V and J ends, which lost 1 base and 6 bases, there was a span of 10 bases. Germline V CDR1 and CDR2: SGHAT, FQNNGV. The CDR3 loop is CASSLGFSIEQYF. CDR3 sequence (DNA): TGTGCCAGCAGCTTAGGTTTTAGTATCGAGCAGTACTTC.

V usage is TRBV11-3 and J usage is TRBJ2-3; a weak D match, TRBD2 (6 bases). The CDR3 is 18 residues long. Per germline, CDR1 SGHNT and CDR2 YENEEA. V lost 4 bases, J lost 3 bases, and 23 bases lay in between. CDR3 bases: TGTGCCAGCAGCTCTGGCTTGGTGGCGGGAATTAGGACAGATACGCAGTATTTT. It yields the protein CASSSGLVAGIRTDTQYF.

The CDR3 DNA reads TGTGCCAGCAGTGACTCTTTCTTTTGCAGAGGAAACACCATATATTTT. It yields the protein CASSDSFFCRGNTIYF. The rearrangement uses TRBV6-4 and TRBJ1-3, with unresolved D. The CDR3 is 16 amino acids. Trimming removed 0 bases at V and 4 bases at J, with 13 bases between. CDR1 and CDR2 (germline): MRHNA, SNTAGT.

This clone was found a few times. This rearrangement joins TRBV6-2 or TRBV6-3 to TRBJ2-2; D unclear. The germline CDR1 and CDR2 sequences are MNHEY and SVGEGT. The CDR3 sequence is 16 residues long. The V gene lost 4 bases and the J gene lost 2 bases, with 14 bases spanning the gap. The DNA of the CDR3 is TGTGCCAGCAGTTCCGCGGCCACCGATAACACCGGGGAGCTGTTTTTT. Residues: CASSSAATDNTGELFF.

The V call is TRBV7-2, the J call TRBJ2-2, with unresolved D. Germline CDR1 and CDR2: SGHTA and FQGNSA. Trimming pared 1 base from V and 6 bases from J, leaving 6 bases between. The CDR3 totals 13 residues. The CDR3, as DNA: TGTGCCAGCAGCTTAGATAGTGCCGGGGAGCTGTTTTTT. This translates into CASSLDSAGELFF.

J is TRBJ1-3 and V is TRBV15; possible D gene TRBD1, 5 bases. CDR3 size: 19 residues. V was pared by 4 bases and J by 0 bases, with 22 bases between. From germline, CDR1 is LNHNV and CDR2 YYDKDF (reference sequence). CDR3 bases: TGTGCCACCAGCACGCCTCAGGCAGGGCGAGGAATCTCTGGAAACACCATATATTTT. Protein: CATSTPQAGRGISGNTIYF.